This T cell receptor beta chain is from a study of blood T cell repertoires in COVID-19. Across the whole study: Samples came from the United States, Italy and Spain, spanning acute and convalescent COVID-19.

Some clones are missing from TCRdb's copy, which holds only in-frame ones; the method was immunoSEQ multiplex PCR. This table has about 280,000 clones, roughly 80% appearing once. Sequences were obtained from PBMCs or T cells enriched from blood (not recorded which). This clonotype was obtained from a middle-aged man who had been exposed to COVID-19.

In DNA form, the CDR3 reads TGTGCCAGCAGCTTATCGTCGGGGGGCGGGACAGGGTCTGGAAACACCATATATTTT. Protein: CASSLSSGGGTGSGNTIYF. The chain couples TRBV11-2 to TRBJ1-3; the match to TRBD1 covers 9 bases. Germline CDR1 and CDR2: SGHAT and FQNNGV. There are 19 residues in the CDR3. J lost 1 base, V lost 2 bases, and 12 bases had no gene match.